The entry that follows covers one TCR beta chain sequence. The antigen is not known. The data derive from a study of PD-1 blockade in classical Hodgkin lymphoma. CDR1 and CDR2 from the germline V gene are MNHEY and SMNVEV (reference sequence). The CDR3 length is 10 residues. The ends were cut back, 5 bases at V and 7 bases at J, with 6 bases in the middle. Specified time point: cycle 4 day 1 (C4D1), after six to seven weeks of nivolumab. Relapse after autologous stem cell transplantation occurred in every patient, and brentuximab vedotin exposure varied. Whole-study findings and limits: Whatever underlies the repertoire differences (possibly disease activity or prior therapy) remains undefined.

TCRdb's copy holds only in-frame clones and misses some; the assay was immunoSEQ multiplex PCR. Of 80,000 to 100,000 clones in the sample, under 95% were seen once. V is TRBV27 and J is TRBJ2-7; D unresolved. The input for sequencing was peripheral blood mononuclear cells (PBMCs), taken before the fourth cycle of nivolumab. The source is a human donor with classical Hodgkin lymphoma. The CDR3 nucleotides read TGTGCCAGCAGTCAGTCAGAGCAGTACTTC. As protein: CASSQSEQYF.